These 31 T cell receptor beta chains share one sample of origin, sequenced in a study of sequential checkpoint blockade in melanoma. Measured with immunoSEQ multiplex PCR; TCRdb has only the in-frame clones, and not every one. The profile shows roughly 16,000 clones, around 80% of them singletons. The treatment was: randomized to nivolumab then ipilimumab (arm A) or the reverse (arm B). The material was CD8+ T cells sorted from blood (inferred from file names), obtained from a patient given nivolumab and ipilimumab in sequence. All receptors come from a human donor with melanoma.

The chain joins TRBV5-4 to TRBJ1-3; D is uncertain. The CDR3 sequence is 13 residues long. Germline assignment: CDR1 SGHNT and CDR2 YYREEE (reference sequence). Trimming cost V 1 base and J 4 bases, with 6 bases left between them. The CDR3 DNA sequence: TGTGCCAGCAGCTTGATAGAGGGAAACACCATATATTTT. It yields the protein CASSLIEGNTIYF.

The chain employs TRBV19 and TRBJ1-1; TRBD1 matches at 10 bases. The J segment lost 6 bases and the V segment lost 3 bases, leaving 10 bases of the junction unmatched. The length of the CDR3 is 16 residues. Germline CDR1 is LNHDA and CDR2 is SQIVND (reference sequence). The chain's CDR3 is CASSIQTGGPLPEAFF. The DNA of the CDR3 is TGTGCCAGTAGTATCCAGACAGGGGGCCCTCTTCCTGAAGCTTTCTTT. Based on the CDR3 plus reference TRBV19 and TRBJ1-1, the full variable domain is DGGITQSPKYLFRKEGQNVTLSCEQNLNHDAMYWYRQDPGQGLRLIYYSQIVNDFQKGDIAEGYSVSREKKESFPLTVTSAQKNPTAFYLCASSIQTGGPLPEAFFGQGTRLTVV.

This clone was detected only once. This chain uses TRBV13 with TRBJ1-5; D is unclear. Germline loops: CDR1 PRHDT, CDR2 FYEKMQ (reference sequence). V dropped 0 bases and J dropped 4 bases, with 16 bases sitting between them. This CDR3 has 17 residues. The CDR3: CASSLGPPTRGNQPQHF. The CDR3 DNA reads TGTGCCAGCAGCTTAGGTCCCCCTACGAGAGGTAATCAGCCCCAGCATTTT.

V and J are TRBV7-9 and TRBJ2-7; TRBD1 agrees at 7 bases. Germline trimming cut 3 bases from V and 6 bases from J; bases unmatched to any gene: 2. Germline V lookup: CDR1 SEHNR, CDR2 FQNEAQ (reference sequence). The CDR3 has 12 amino acids. CDR3 coding DNA: TGTGCCAGCAGCTTCGACAGGGCCGAGCAGTACTTC. Residues: CASSFDRAEQYF.

The chain combines TRBV6-6 with TRBJ1-4; D gene uncertain. V lost 5 bases, J lost 13 bases, and 11 bases lay in between. Germline CDR1 reads MNHNY; CDR2 reads SVGAGI (reference sequence). CDR3 length: 11 amino acids. This chain's CDR3 is CASSAGYGLFF. In DNA form, the CDR3 reads TGTGCCAGCAGTGCCGGGTACGGACTGTTTTTT.

The chain has TRBV20-1 and TRBJ1-5, with 8 bases that match TRBD1. The junction had 5 bases not matched to a gene; V was cut back by 5 bases and J by 11 bases. Germline CDR1 DFQATT, CDR2 SNEGSKA (reference sequence). The CDR3 is made up of 11 amino acids. The CDR3 region has the DNA TGCAGTGCTGTGGAGGGACAGGCCCAGCATTTT. It codes for CSAVEGQAQHF.

There are a few counts of this clone. The chain links TRBV4-1 to TRBJ1-5; tentative D call: TRBD1 (6 bases). The CDR3 consists of 16 residues. Trimming shortened V by 0 bases and J by 1 base, and 10 bases separated the two germline ends. CDR1 is MGHRA and CDR2 is YSYEKL in the germline V gene. CDR3 coding DNA: TGCGCCAGCAGCCAAGAAGGGGGATTGAGCAATCAGCCCCAGCATTTT. Protein: CASSQEGGLSNQPQHF.

The chain couples TRBV13 to TRBJ2-7; D is possibly TRBD2 (5 bases). The CDR3 sequence is 14 residues long. Trimming left V 5 bases short and J 0 bases short, with 11 bases between. The germline gives CDR1 PRHDT, CDR2 FYEKMQ (reference sequence). CDR3 nucleotide sequence: TGTGCCAGCAGCGGCGGACTGAGCTCCTACGAGCAGTACTTC. It yields the protein CASSGGLSSYEQYF.

The J gene is TRBJ2-7, the V gene TRBV5-5; tentative D call: TRBD1 (6 bases). V lost 6 bases, J lost 0 bases, and 10 bases lay in between. This CDR3 has 13 amino acids. Germline-derived CDR1 and CDR2 are SGHKS and YYEKEE (reference sequence). CDR3 bases: TGTGCCAGCACCCCGACAGGCTCCTACGAGCAGTACTTC. Protein product: CASTPTGSYEQYF. Full variable domain (rest looked up from reference TRBV5-5 and TRBJ2-7): DAGVTQSPTHLIKTRGQQVTLRCSPISGHKSVSWYQQVLGQGPQFIFQYYEKEERGRGNFPDRFSARQFPNYSSELNVNALLLGDSALYLCASTPTGSYEQYFGPGTRLTVT.

The chain has TRBV4-1 and TRBJ1-2; TRBD1 is a possible D gene (5 bases). The CDR3 is made up of 17 amino acids. Germline V gene lookup returns CDR1 MGHRA and CDR2 YSYEKL. Trimming shortened V by 6 bases and J by 0 bases, and 20 bases separated the two germline ends. The DNA for the CDR3 is TGCGCCAGCAGTCCAAGGGCTGGGGCATCTACTAACTATGGCTACACCTTC. Protein sequence: CASSPRAGASTNYGYTF.

The chain combines TRBV19 with TRBJ1-5; D is possibly TRBD1 (6 bases). Trimming pared 3 bases from V and 0 bases from J, leaving 9 bases between. This CDR3 spans 15 amino acids. CDR1 is LNHDA, CDR2 SQIVND, per germline (reference sequence). The CDR3 DNA reads TGTGCCAGTAGTATTGGACAGAATAGCAATCAGCCCCAGCATTTT. It encodes CASSIGQNSNQPQHF.

The rearrangement uses TRBV30 and TRBJ1-6; D unclear. This CDR3 comprises 13 residues. V was trimmed by 5 bases and J by 9 bases, leaving 14 bases between them. Germline CDR1 is GTSNPN and CDR2 is SVGIG (reference sequence). The CDR3 region is CAWDEGPGSPLHF. The CDR3 DNA reads as TGTGCCTGGGACGAGGGTCCGGGTTCACCCCTCCACTTT. Based on the CDR3 plus reference TRBV30 and TRBJ1-6, the full variable domain is SQTIHQWPATLVQPVGSPLSLECTVEGTSNPNLYWYRQAAGRGLQLLFYSVGIGQISSEVPQNLSASRPQDRQFILSSKKLLLSDSGFYLCAWDEGPGSPLHFGNGTRLTVT.

The chain recombines TRBV7-9 with TRBJ2-7; 8 bases are a match to TRBD1. Trimming took 2 bases from V and 4 from J; bases not matched to a gene: 7. This CDR3 contains 15 residues. The V gene's germline CDR1 is SEHNR and CDR2 FQNEAQ (reference sequence). The CDR3 region has the DNA TGTGCCAGCAGCTTATACTCCGGGACAGGTTACGAGCAGTACTTC. Protein: CASSLYSGTGYEQYF.

The chain has TRBV14 and TRBJ1-4, with 10 bases identical to TRBD1. The CDR3 is made up of 16 amino acids. CDR1 and CDR2 (germline): SGHDN, FVKESK. Germline trimming cut 6 bases from V and 0 bases from J; bases unmatched to any gene: 4. The chain's CDR3 is CASSPGTGATNEKLFF. CDR3 sequence (DNA): TGTGCCAGCAGTCCCGGGACAGGGGCAACTAATGAAAAACTGTTTTTT.

This chain links TRBV5-4 with TRBJ2-7, with D perhaps TRBD1 (5 bases). The germline gives CDR1 SGHNT, CDR2 YYREEE (reference sequence). Trimming removed 6 bases at V and 3 bases at J, with 7 bases between. This CDR3 contains 11 residues. The CDR3 loop reads CASTDSYEQYF. CDR3 coding DNA: TGTGCCAGCACCGACAGCTACGAGCAGTACTTC. Full variable domain (remainder filled in from reference TRBV5-4 and TRBJ2-7): ETGVTQSPTHLIKTRGQQVTLRCSSQSGHNTVSWYQQALGQGPQFIFQYYREEENGRGNFPPRFSGLQFPNYSSELNVNALELDDSALYLCASTDSYEQYFGPGTRLTVT.

This chain joins TRBV27 and TRBJ1-1; 9 bases map to TRBD1. The V and J ends lost 6 bases and 1 base, in that order; junction bases with no gene match: 3. The CDR3 has 14 residues. Germline CDR1 and CDR2: MNHEY and SMNVEV (reference sequence). This CDR3 is CASRRTGANTEAFF. For the CDR3, the DNA is TGTGCCAGCAGGAGGACAGGGGCGAACACTGAAGCTTTCTTT.

The chain carries TRBV19 and TRBJ1-6; 10 bases align to TRBD1. There are 16 residues in the CDR3. V was clipped by 6 bases and J by 6 bases; unmatched bases: 8. Germline V lookup: CDR1 LNHDA, CDR2 SQIVND (reference sequence). In nucleotides, the CDR3 is TGTGCCAGTAGATTGGACAGGGGGAGACCTAATTCACCCCTCCACTTT. Amino acids: CASRLDRGRPNSPLHF.

The chain is built from TRBV4-1 and TRBJ2-7; 12 nucleotides align to TRBD2. Looked up from germline, CDR1 is MGHRA and CDR2 is YSYEKL. The CDR3 covers 16 residues. Losses at the gene ends were 1 base for V and 2 bases for J; bases not matched to a gene: 3. In DNA form, the CDR3 reads TGCGCCAGCAGCCAAGGTCTAGCGGGGGGGACCTACGAGCAGTACTTC. Amino acid sequence: CASSQGLAGGTYEQYF.

The rearrangement uses TRBV19 and TRBJ2-7, with D maybe TRBD1 (6 bases). CDR1 and CDR2 (germline): LNHDA, SQIVND (reference sequence). The V and J ends lost 7 bases and 3 bases respectively, with 13 bases between them. The CDR3 loop spans 13 amino acids. CDR3 in DNA: TGTGCCAGTAATGATGGACAGTACTACGAGCAGTACTTC. Protein: CASNDGQYYEQYF.

The J gene is TRBJ2-7, the V gene TRBV7-2, with D possibly TRBD1 on 6 matching bases. The CDR3 loop spans 14 amino acids. V lost 1 base, J lost 2 bases, and 9 bases lay in between. Per the germline V gene, CDR1 is SGHTA and CDR2 is FQGNSA. The CDR3 nucleotides read TGTGCCAGCAGCTTAGAGTGGGGGCCCTACGAGCAGTACTTC. Translated, it gives CASSLEWGPYEQYF.

In its sample, this clone was seen a few times. The V and J genes are TRBV13 and TRBJ1-4; TRBD1 might be the D (5 bases). The CDR3 has 15 residues. V lost 3 bases and J lost 3, with 11 bases in between. Looked up from germline, CDR1 is PRHDT and CDR2 is FYEKMQ (reference sequence). The CDR3 loop is CASSFRGGSNEKLFF. The CDR3 DNA reads as TGTGCCAGCAGCTTTAGGGGCGGCTCTAATGAAAAACTGTTTTTT.

In its sample, this clone was seen a few times. The chain recombines TRBV11-3 with TRBJ2-7, with 9 positions matching TRBD1. The CDR3 contains 14 residues. The J segment lost 2 bases and the V segment lost 5 bases, leaving 4 bases of the junction unmatched. Germline CDR1 reads SGHNT; CDR2 reads YENEEA. The CDR3 loop is CASSKGQGAYEQYF. The CDR3 bases are TGTGCCAGCAGCAAGGGACAGGGAGCCTACGAGCAGTACTTC.

This clone was observed a few times. The chain combines TRBV9 with TRBJ2-7; maybe TRBD1 (5 bases). Per germline, CDR1 SGDLS and CDR2 YYNGEE. V was clipped by 0 bases and J by 3 bases, with 13 bases between them. The CDR3 runs to 15 residues. The CDR3 here is CASSVEGAGYYEQYF. The CDR3, as DNA: TGTGCCAGCAGCGTAGAAGGGGCTGGCTACTACGAGCAGTACTTC.

The rearrangement uses TRBV30 and TRBJ1-1; D unresolved. Trimming removed 0 bases from V and 5 bases from J, with 10 bases in between. Germline-derived CDR1 and CDR2 are GTSNPN and SVGIG (reference sequence). The length of the CDR3 is 13 residues. CDR3 bases: TGTGCCTGGAGTGTGACCTCGCGGACTGAAGCTTTCTTT. It encodes CAWSVTSRTEAFF.

This chain uses TRBV2 with TRBJ1-4; 8 bases match TRBD1. The trim removed 4 bases at V and 3 bases at J, leaving 4 bases unmatched. The germline V gene has CDR1 SNHLY and CDR2 FYNNEI. The CDR3 length is 15 residues. The CDR3 here is CASSGRGRPNEKLFF. Written as DNA, the CDR3 is TGTGCCAGCAGTGGCAGGGGGCGGCCTAATGAAAAACTGTTTTTT. The entire variable domain, with the rest obtained from reference TRBV2 and TRBJ1-4, is as follows: EPEVTQTPSHQVTQMGQEVILRCVPISNHLYFYWYRQILGQKVEFLVSFYNNEISEKSEIFDDQFSVERPDGSNFTLKIRSTKLEDSAMYFCASSGRGRPNEKLFFGSGTQLSVL.

V and J are TRBV29-1 and TRBJ2-1; TRBD2 matches 8 bases. The junction had 5 bases not matched to a gene; V was cut back by 4 bases and J by 6 bases. Per germline, CDR1 SQVTM and CDR2 ANQGSEA. There are 13 residues in the CDR3. The CDR3 reads CSVAASGFNEQFF. The CDR3 nucleotides read TGCAGCGTTGCGGCTAGCGGGTTCAATGAGCAGTTCTTC.

The CDR3 here is CASSYDRVYEQYF. The CDR3 coding sequence is TGTGCCAGCAGCTACGACAGGGTCTACGAGCAGTACTTC. The chain combines TRBV7-8 with TRBJ2-5; 7 bases match TRBD1. TRBJ2-7 explains the end of the DNA better; the J call may be wrong. The germline V gene has CDR1 SGHVS and CDR2 FQNEAQ. This CDR3 is 13 amino acids long.

The V gene is TRBV2, the J gene TRBJ1-2; tentatively, D is TRBD1 (5 bases). The CDR3 has 14 amino acids. CDR1 SNHLY and CDR2 FYNNEI come from the germline V gene. The germline V and J ends were trimmed by 7 bases and 5 bases, with 17 bases remaining between them. The CDR3 spells CASMGGEGLYGYTF. DNA for the CDR3: TGTGCCAGCATGGGGGGGGAGGGGCTTTATGGCTACACCTTC.

The chain uses TRBV4-3 and TRBJ1-6; 7 nucleotides match TRBD1. The CDR3 covers 15 residues. Germline lookup yields CDR1 LGHNA and CDR2 YSLEER. With 4 bases clipped from V and 7 bases from J, the junction kept 7 bases outside the gene matches. CDR3 sequence reads: CASSRDRVGNSPLHF. CDR3 nucleotides: TGCGCCAGCAGCCGCGACAGGGTAGGCAATTCACCCCTCCACTTT.

The chain has TRBV14 and TRBJ2-7, with D maybe TRBD1 (7 bases). V shed 8 bases and J shed 4 bases, with 18 bases lying between them. This CDR3 spans 14 amino acids. Germline V gene sequence: CDR1 SGHDN, CDR2 FVKESK. The CDR3 sequence: CASRSTGAGYEQYF. CDR3 sequence (DNA): TGTGCCAGCCGATCAACAGGGGCGGGGTACGAGCAGTACTTC.

This clone was detected a few times. The chain carries TRBV19 and TRBJ2-2; tentative D call: TRBD1 (5 bases). The CDR3 is made up of 15 amino acids. Per germline, CDR1 LNHDA and CDR2 SQIVND (reference sequence). V lost 1 base, J lost 3 bases, and 9 bases lay in between. This CDR3 is CASSIAGQYTGELFF. DNA of the CDR3: TGTGCCAGTAGTATAGCAGGGCAGTACACCGGGGAGCTGTTTTTT. The whole variable domain, filled in from reference TRBV19 and TRBJ2-2, reads DGGITQSPKYLFRKEGQNVTLSCEQNLNHDAMYWYRQDPGQGLRLIYYSQIVNDFQKGDIAEGYSVSREKKESFPLTVTSAQKNPTAFYLCASSIAGQYTGELFFGEGSRLTVL.